Following are 2 T cell receptor beta chains from one sample sequenced in a study of blood T cell repertoires in COVID-19. Sequenced by immunoSEQ multiplex PCR; TCRdb stores in-frame clones only, minus some. The table has approximately 430,000 clones, about nine tenths seen once. Material for sequencing was peripheral blood. These receptor sequences come from a young woman with active or convalescent COVID-19.

The rearrangement uses TRBV6-1 and TRBJ2-1, with a tentative D call TRBD2 (6 bases). In germline, CDR1 is MNHNS, CDR2 SASEGT. Trimming cost V 2 bases and J 10 bases, with 18 bases left between them. This CDR3 spans 15 amino acids. CDR3 in amino acids: CASSEWAGSNVEQFF. Here the CDR3 DNA reads TGTGCCAGCAGTGAATGGGCGGGATCCAATGTGGAGCAGTTCTTC.

This chain joins TRBV18 and TRBJ2-7, with TRBD2 matching 8 bases. The CDR3 runs 13 residues. Per the germline V gene, CDR1 is KGHSH and CDR2 is LQKENI. After removal of 6 bases from V and 6 bases from J, the junction contained 7 bases not matched to a gene. Here the CDR3 reads CASSPSGGSEQYF. The CDR3 DNA reads TGTGCCAGCTCTCCATCGGGGGGGAGCGAGCAGTACTTC.